The clone carrying this T cell receptor beta chain was picked up many times. Germline V gene data show CDR1 as SNHLY and CDR2 as FYNNEI. This CDR3 region has 17 residues. The V segment lost 2 bases and the J segment 0 bases; nucleotides outside the gene matches: 6. RNA transcripts yielded amplified TCR beta CDR3 regions. HTBI primers were used for first-round RT-PCR of the TCR CDR3. TCRdb ran MiXCR on the multiplex PCR reads and lists one entry per CDR3 protein. The table shows about 540,000 distinct CDR3 sequences, with under 60% occurring only once. This entry belongs to a study of T cells in Graves' hyperthyroidism and ophthalmopathy. Exclusions: uncontrolled infection, other autoimmune disease, pregnancy, lactation.

The origin of this receptor is a woman aged 18-30 years with Graves' hyperthyroidism. Material for sequencing was peripheral blood or thyroid tissue (not recorded which). The rearrangement uses TRBV2 and TRBJ2-2; 7 positions agree with TRBD2. CDR3 nucleotides: TGTGCCAGCAGTGAATTTTCACTAGCGTCGAACACCGGGGAGCTGTTTTTT. Residues: CASSEFSLASNTGELFF.